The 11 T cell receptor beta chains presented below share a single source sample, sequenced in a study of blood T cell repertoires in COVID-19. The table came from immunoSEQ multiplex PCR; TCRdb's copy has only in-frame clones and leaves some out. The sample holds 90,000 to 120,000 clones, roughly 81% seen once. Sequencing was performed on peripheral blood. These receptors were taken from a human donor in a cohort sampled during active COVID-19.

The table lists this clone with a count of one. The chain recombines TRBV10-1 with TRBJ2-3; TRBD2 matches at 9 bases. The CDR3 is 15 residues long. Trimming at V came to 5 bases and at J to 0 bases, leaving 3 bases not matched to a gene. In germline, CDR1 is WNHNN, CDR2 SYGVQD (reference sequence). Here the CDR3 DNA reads TGCGCCAGCAGTCAAACTAGCGGGAGCACAGATACGCAGTATTTT. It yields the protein CASSQTSGSTDTQYF.

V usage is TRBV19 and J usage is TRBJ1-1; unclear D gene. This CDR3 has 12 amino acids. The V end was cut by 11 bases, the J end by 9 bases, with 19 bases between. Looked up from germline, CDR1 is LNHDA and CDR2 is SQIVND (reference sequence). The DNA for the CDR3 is TGTGCCTCTTCCAGGCAACCCTCACAAGCTTTCTTT. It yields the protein CASSRQPSQAFF.

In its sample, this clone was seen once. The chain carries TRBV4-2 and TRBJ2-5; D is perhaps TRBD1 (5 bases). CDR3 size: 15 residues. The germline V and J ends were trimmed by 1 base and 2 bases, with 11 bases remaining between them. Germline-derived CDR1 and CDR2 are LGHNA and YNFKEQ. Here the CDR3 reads CASSQGPDRQETQYF. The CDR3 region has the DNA TGTGCCAGCAGCCAAGGTCCTGACAGACAAGAGACCCAGTACTTC.

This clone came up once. The CDR3 region is CASEQFAAGDTQYF. For the CDR3, the DNA is TGTGCCAGCGAACAATTCGCAGCGGGAGATACGCAGTATTTT. V and J are TRBV28 and TRBJ2-3; D perhaps matches TRBD2 (6 bases). CDR3 length equals 14 residues. With 8 bases removed from V and 5 bases from J, the gap between germline ends came to 17 bases. The V gene's germline CDR1 is MDHEN and CDR2 SYDVKM.

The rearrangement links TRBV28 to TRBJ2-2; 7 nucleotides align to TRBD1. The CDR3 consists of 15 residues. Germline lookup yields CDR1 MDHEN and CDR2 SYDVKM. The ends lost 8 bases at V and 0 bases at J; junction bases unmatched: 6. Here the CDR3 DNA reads TGTGCCAGCGGCTCAGGGGGAACGAACACCGGGGAGCTGTTTTTT. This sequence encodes CASGSGGTNTGELFF. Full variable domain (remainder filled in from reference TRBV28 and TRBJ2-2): DVKVTQSSRYLVKRTGEKVFLECVQDMDHENMFWYRQDPGLGLRLIYFSYDVKMKEKGDIPEGYSVSREKKERFSLILESASTNQTSMYLCASGSGGTNTGELFFGEGSRLTVL.

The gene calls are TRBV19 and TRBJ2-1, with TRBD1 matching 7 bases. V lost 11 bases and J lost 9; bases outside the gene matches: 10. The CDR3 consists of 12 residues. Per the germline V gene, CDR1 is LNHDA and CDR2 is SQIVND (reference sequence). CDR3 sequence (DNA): TGTGCCCTGGGACAGCCAAGTGGTGAGCAGTTCTTC. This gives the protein CALGQPSGEQFF.

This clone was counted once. The CDR3 DNA is TGTGCCAGCAGCTCCGTAGCAGAAATCACAGATACGCAGTATTTT. It is translated as CASSSVAEITDTQYF. This rearrangement joins TRBV11-2 to TRBJ2-3; D gene unclear. Germline-derived CDR1 and CDR2 are SGHAT and FQNNGV. The length of the CDR3 is 15 residues. The V gene lost 4 bases and the J gene lost 2 bases, with 13 bases spanning the gap.

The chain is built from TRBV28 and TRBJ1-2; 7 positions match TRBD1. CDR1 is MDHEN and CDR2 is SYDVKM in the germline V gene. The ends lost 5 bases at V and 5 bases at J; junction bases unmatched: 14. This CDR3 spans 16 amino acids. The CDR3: CASSQTGSASSYGYTF. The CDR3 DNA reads TGTGCCAGCAGTCAGACAGGGTCGGCGTCGTCTTATGGCTACACCTTC.

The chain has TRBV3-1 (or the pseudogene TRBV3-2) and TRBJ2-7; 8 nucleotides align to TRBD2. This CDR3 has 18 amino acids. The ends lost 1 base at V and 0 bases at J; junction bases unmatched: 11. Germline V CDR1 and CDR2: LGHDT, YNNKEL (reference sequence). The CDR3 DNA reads TGTGCCAGCAGCCAAGGGCTAGCGGGCACAATTAGCTCCTACGAGCAGTACTTC. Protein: CASSQGLAGTISSYEQYF.

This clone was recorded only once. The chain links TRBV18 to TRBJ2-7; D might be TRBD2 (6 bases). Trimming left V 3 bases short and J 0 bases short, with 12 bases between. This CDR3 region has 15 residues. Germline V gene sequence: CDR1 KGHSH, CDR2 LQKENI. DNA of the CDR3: TGTGCCAGCTCACCTGGGGTAGCGGCCTCCTACGAGCAGTACTTC. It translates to CASSPGVAASYEQYF. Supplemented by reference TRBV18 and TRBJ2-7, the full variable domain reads NAGVMQNPRHLVRRRGQEARLRCSPMKGHSHVYWYRQLPEEGLKFMVYLQKENIIDESGMPKERFSAEFPKEGPSILRIQQVVRGDSAAYFCASSPGVAASYEQYFGPGTRLTVT.

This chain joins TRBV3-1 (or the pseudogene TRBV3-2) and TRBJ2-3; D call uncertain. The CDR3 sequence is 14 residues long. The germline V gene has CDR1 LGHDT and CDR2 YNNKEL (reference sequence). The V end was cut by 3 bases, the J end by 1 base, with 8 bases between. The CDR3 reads CASSHREGTDTQYF. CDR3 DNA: TGTGCCAGCAGCCATCGAGAGGGCACAGATACGCAGTATTTT.